This T cell receptor (beta chain) was recorded in a study of blood T cells in healthy people across ages. Notes on the study in general: Roughly linearly, TCR beta diversity per million T cells fell as age increased.

Notes on this clonotype: Its antigen is unidentified.

Together with a sample-barcoded 5' primer, a J-beta primer mix was included in a second PCR lasting about 7 to 11 cycles. TCRdb reprocessed the 5' RACE reads via MiXCR and lists one record per CDR3 protein. The data contain 700,000 to 950,000 distinct CDR3 sequences, roughly 64% of them singletons. V lost 8 bases and J lost 2, with 9 bases in between. This CDR3 is built from 12 residues. Germline loops: CDR1 ENHRY, CDR2 SYGVKD. Sample: blood. The rearrangement links TRBV10-3 to TRBJ1-1; D is ambiguous. This receptor was taken from a man aged 25-40 years in good health. CDR3 sequence: CAIGGSNTEAFF. CDR3 DNA: TGTGCCATCGGAGGTAGCAACACTGAAGCTTTCTTT.